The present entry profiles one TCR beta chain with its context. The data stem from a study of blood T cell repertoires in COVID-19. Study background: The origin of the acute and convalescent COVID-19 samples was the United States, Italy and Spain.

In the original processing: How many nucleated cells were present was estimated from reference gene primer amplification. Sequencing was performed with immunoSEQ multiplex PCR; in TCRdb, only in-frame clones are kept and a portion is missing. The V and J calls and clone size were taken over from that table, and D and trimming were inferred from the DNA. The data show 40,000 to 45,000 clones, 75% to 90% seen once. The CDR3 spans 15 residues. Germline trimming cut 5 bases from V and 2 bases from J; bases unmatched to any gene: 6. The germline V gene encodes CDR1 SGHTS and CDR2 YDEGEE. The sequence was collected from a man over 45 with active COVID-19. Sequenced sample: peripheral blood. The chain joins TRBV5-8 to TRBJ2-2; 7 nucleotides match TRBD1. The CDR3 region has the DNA TGTGCCAGCAGTACCGGGACAGTTAACACCGGGGAGCTGTTTTTT. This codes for CASSTGTVNTGELFF. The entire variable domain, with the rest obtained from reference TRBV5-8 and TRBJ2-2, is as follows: EAGVTQSPTHLIKTRGQQATLRCSPISGHTSVYWYQQALGLGLQFLLWYDEGEERNRGNFPPRFSGRQFPNYSSELNVNALELEDSALYLCASSTGTVNTGELFFGEGSRLTVL.